This entry concerns a single TCR beta chain. This specimen belongs to a study of blood T cell repertoires in COVID-19. The repertoire was sequenced with immunoSEQ multiplex PCR; TCRdb's copy has only in-frame clones and lacks some. The table shows around 170,000 clones, with approximately 80% occurring only once. Per the germline V gene, CDR1 is SGHRS and CDR2 is YFSETQ. The ends lost 5 bases at V and 0 bases at J; junction bases unmatched: 10. The CDR3 has 17 residues. Material for sequencing was peripheral blood. The rearrangement joins TRBV5-1 to TRBJ1-1; TRBD1 aligns across 10 bases. The receptor's source is a human donor in a cohort sampled during active COVID-19. The CDR3 DNA is TGCGCCAGCAGTTCGGACAGGGGGATGATTATGAACACTGAAGCTTTCTTT. It codes for CASSSDRGMIMNTEAFF.